This T cell receptor (beta chain) was retrieved from a study of blood T cell repertoires in COVID-19. Across the study: COVID-19 samples collected from the United States, Italy and Spain covered acute and convalescent phases. PBMCs, B-cell-depleted T cells, or T cells provided the cDNA or gDNA that made up the material.

How the authors handled the data: Reference gene primer amplification in the assay estimated nucleated cell counts. Assay used: immunoSEQ multiplex PCR; TCRdb lists only in-frame clones, some missing. V and J calls and clone size follow that table, whereas D and trimming were derived from the DNA. The sample has approximately 88,000 clones; about 83% are singletons. In germline, CDR1 is SGHRS, CDR2 YFSETQ. Trimming shortened V by 0 bases and J by 2 bases, and 7 bases separated the two germline ends. CDR3 size: 14 residues. The sample taken for sequencing was peripheral blood. The V and J genes are TRBV5-1 and TRBJ2-3, with unresolved D. This receptor was taken from a human donor in a cohort sampled during active COVID-19. The chain's CDR3 is CASSLAQNTDTQYF. CDR3 sequence (DNA): TGCGCCAGCAGCTTGGCCCAGAACACAGATACGCAGTATTTT.